A selection of T cell receptor beta chains follows, all from one sample in a study of cytomegalovirus exposure and HLA in healthy donors. The protocol was immunoSEQ multiplex PCR, while the TCRdb copy is restricted to in-frame clones and leaves out a portion. This table has under 110,000 clones, 70% to 75% appearing once. Sequenced input: PBMCs. These receptors were obtained from a female donor in good health and CMV-seronegative. The CDR3 runs from the conserved cysteine through the conserved F or W. Each record gives: clone size, V gene, D gene, J gene, CDR3 length, CDR3 protein, CDR3 DNA. A D gene is named only where the DNA matches it firmly. Part of the rows lack a size; the others show once, few, many or a class for expanded clones.

clone_size: NA; v_call: TRBV19; d_call: TRBD2; j_call: TRBJ2-2; cdr3_length: 16; cdr3_aa: CASSIRREGRAGELFF; cdr3_nt: TGTGCCAGTAGTATAAGGCGGGAGGGCCGAGCCGGGGAGCTGTTTTTT
clone_size: NA; v_call: TRBV6-5; d_call: NA; j_call: TRBJ2-7; cdr3_length: 15; cdr3_aa: CASSYATPSSYEQYF; cdr3_nt: TGTGCCAGCAGTTACGCGACTCCCAGCTCCTACGAGCAGTACTTC
clone_size: NA; v_call: TRBV4-2; d_call: NA; j_call: TRBJ1-5; cdr3_length: 18; cdr3_aa: CASSQGASRTYPNQPQHF; cdr3_nt: TGTGCCAGCAGCCAAGGAGCGAGTAGGACTTACCCCAATCAGCCCCAGCATTTT
clone_size: NA; v_call: TRBV18; d_call: NA; j_call: TRBJ2-3; cdr3_length: 14; cdr3_aa: CASSPAVKRDTQYF; cdr3_nt: TGTGCCAGCTCACCTGCGGTCAAAAGAGATACGCAGTATTTT
clone_size: NA; v_call: TRBV7-2; d_call: TRBD2; j_call: TRBJ2-7; cdr3_length: 17; cdr3_aa: CASSWAGGPANPYEQYF; cdr3_nt: TGTGCCAGCAGCTGGGCGGGAGGGCCGGCAAACCCCTACGAGCAGTACTTC
clone_size: NA; v_call: TRBV19; d_call: NA; j_call: TRBJ1-1; cdr3_length: 13; cdr3_aa: CASSGRQYTEAFF; cdr3_nt: TGTGCCAGTAGTGGTCGACAGTACACTGAAGCTTTCTTT
clone_size: NA; v_call: TRBV21-1; d_call: NA; j_call: TRBJ2-1; cdr3_length: 14; cdr3_aa: CASSSRQAYNEQFF; cdr3_nt: TGTGCCAGCAGCTCCCGACAAGCCTACAATGAGCAGTTCTTC
clone_size: NA; v_call: TRBV6-6; d_call: NA; j_call: TRBJ1-5; cdr3_length: 14; cdr3_aa: CASSPSDSNQPQHF; cdr3_nt: TGTGCCAGCAGTCCTTCAGATAGCAATCAGCCCCAGCATTTT
clone_size: NA; v_call: TRBV7-3; d_call: TRBD2; j_call: TRBJ2-1; cdr3_length: 15; cdr3_aa: CASSLSGRHYNEQFF; cdr3_nt: TGTGCCAGCAGCCTTAGCGGGAGGCATTACAATGAGCAGTTCTTC
clone_size: NA; v_call: TRBV27; d_call: TRBD1; j_call: TRBJ2-7; cdr3_length: 16; cdr3_aa: CASSPLVGQGSWEQYF; cdr3_nt: TGTGCCAGCAGTCCATTGGTGGGACAGGGGTCTTGGGAGCAGTACTTC
clone_size: NA; v_call: TRBV30; d_call: TRBD2; j_call: TRBJ2-3; cdr3_length: 16; cdr3_aa: CAWRAGIAGSTDTQYF; cdr3_nt: TGTGCCTGGAGGGCGGGAATAGCGGGTAGCACAGATACGCAGTATTTT
clone_size: once; v_call: TRBV4-2; d_call: NA; j_call: TRBJ1-6; cdr3_length: 16; cdr3_aa: CASSQDQGGSGSPLHF; cdr3_nt: TGTGCCAGCAGCCAAGATCAAGGAGGGAGCGGTTCACCCCTCCACTTT
clone_size: NA; v_call: TRBV28; d_call: NA; j_call: TRBJ2-7; cdr3_length: 12; cdr3_aa: CASSTTPRKQYF; cdr3_nt: TGTGCCAGCTCCACAACGCCACGAAAGCAGTACTTC
clone_size: NA; v_call: TRBV19; d_call: NA; j_call: TRBJ2-6; cdr3_length: 18; cdr3_aa: CASSIARDWHSGANVLTF; cdr3_nt: TGTGCCAGTAGTATAGCCAGGGACTGGCACTCTGGGGCCAACGTCCTGACTTTC
clone_size: NA; v_call: TRBV10-3; d_call: TRBD1; j_call: TRBJ2-1; cdr3_length: 19; cdr3_aa: CATQNPGTENKQRVDEQFF; cdr3_nt: TGTGCCACCCAAAACCCCGGGACAGAAAATAAACAGAGAGTCGATGAGCAGTTCTTC
clone_size: NA; v_call: TRBV7-9; d_call: NA; j_call: TRBJ2-6; cdr3_length: 15; cdr3_aa: CASSSGVAGANVLTF; cdr3_nt: TGTGCCAGCAGCTCAGGGGTAGCTGGGGCCAACGTCCTGACTTTC
clone_size: few; v_call: TRBV29-1; d_call: TRBD1; j_call: TRBJ2-7; cdr3_length: 13; cdr3_aa: CSVFGQGPYEQYF; cdr3_nt: TGCAGCGTCTTTGGACAGGGACCCTACGAGCAGTACTTC
clone_size: NA; v_call: TRBV10-3; d_call: TRBD2; j_call: TRBJ2-2; cdr3_length: 15; cdr3_aa: CAISEGQGGAGELFF; cdr3_nt: TGTGCCATCAGTGAAGGGCAGGGAGGGGCCGGGGAGCTGTTTTTT
clone_size: few; v_call: TRBV7-3; d_call: TRBD1; j_call: TRBJ2-6; cdr3_length: 17; cdr3_aa: CASSREGAISGANVLTF; cdr3_nt: TGTGCCAGCAGCCGTGAGGGGGCGATCTCTGGGGCCAACGTCCTGACTTTC
clone_size: once; v_call: TRBV9; d_call: NA; j_call: TRBJ1-2; cdr3_length: 16; cdr3_aa: CASSLPRTQSNYGYTF; cdr3_nt: TGTGCCAGCAGCCTACCGAGGACACAGAGTAACTATGGCTACACCTTC
clone_size: few; v_call: TRBV6-1; d_call: NA; j_call: TRBJ2-1; cdr3_length: 11; cdr3_aa: CATNRGDEQFF; cdr3_nt: TGTGCCACCAATCGCGGGGATGAGCAGTTCTTC
clone_size: few; v_call: TRBV29-1; d_call: NA; j_call: TRBJ2-1; cdr3_length: 11; cdr3_aa: CSVVQDNEQFF; cdr3_nt: TGCAGCGTTGTTCAGGACAATGAGCAGTTCTTC
clone_size: NA; v_call: TRBV10-2; d_call: NA; j_call: TRBJ2-5; cdr3_length: 11; cdr3_aa: CASMRQETQYF; cdr3_nt: TGCGCCAGCATGCGGCAAGAGACCCAGTACTTC
clone_size: NA; v_call: TRBV28; d_call: NA; j_call: TRBJ2-3; cdr3_length: 17; cdr3_aa: CASSFRLGLASTDTQYF; cdr3_nt: TGTGCCAGCAGTTTTCGGTTGGGACTCGCTAGCACAGATACGCAGTATTTT
clone_size: few; v_call: TRBV28; d_call: NA; j_call: TRBJ1-1; cdr3_length: 14; cdr3_aa: CASSQNRENTEAFF; cdr3_nt: TGTGCCAGCAGCCAAAACAGGGAGAACACTGAAGCTTTCTTT
clone_size: NA; v_call: TRBV30; d_call: NA; j_call: TRBJ1-2; cdr3_length: 12; cdr3_aa: CAWGGRDYGYTF; cdr3_nt: TGTGCCTGGGGGGGCAGGGATTATGGCTACACCTTC
clone_size: NA; v_call: TRBV28; d_call: NA; j_call: TRBJ2-7; cdr3_length: 12; cdr3_aa: CASGSPAYEQYF; cdr3_nt: TGTGCCAGCGGTAGTCCGGCCTACGAGCAGTACTTC
clone_size: NA; v_call: TRBV5-5; d_call: TRBD2; j_call: TRBJ2-3; cdr3_length: 20; cdr3_aa: CASSPQTGTGLAEPTDTQYF; cdr3_nt: TGTGCCAGCAGCCCCCAGACAGGAACAGGACTAGCGGAGCCCACAGATACGCAGTATTTT
clone_size: NA; v_call: TRBV9; d_call: TRBD1; j_call: TRBJ1-3; cdr3_length: 16; cdr3_aa: CASSVGGTGPGNTIYF; cdr3_nt: TGTGCCAGCAGCGTAGGGGGGACAGGGCCTGGAAACACCATATATTTT
clone_size: NA; v_call: TRBV19; d_call: TRBD1; j_call: TRBJ1-5; cdr3_length: 15; cdr3_aa: CASSTPRGLGQPQHF; cdr3_nt: TGTGCCAGTAGTACCCCCAGGGGGCTCGGTCAGCCCCAGCATTTT
clone_size: NA; v_call: TRBV15; d_call: NA; j_call: TRBJ2-2; cdr3_length: 16; cdr3_aa: CATSRGRAAHTGELFF; cdr3_nt: TGTGCCACCAGCAGAGGTCGAGCGGCGCACACCGGGGAGCTGTTTTTT
clone_size: NA; v_call: TRBV7-9; d_call: NA; j_call: TRBJ2-7; cdr3_length: 13; cdr3_aa: CASSLDISYEQYF; cdr3_nt: TGTGCCAGCAGCCTAGACATTTCCTACGAGCAGTACTTC
clone_size: NA; v_call: TRBV5-1; d_call: NA; j_call: TRBJ2-5; cdr3_length: 13; cdr3_aa: CASSLGLGETQYF; cdr3_nt: TGCGCCAGCAGCTTGGGACTAGGGGAGACCCAGTACTTC
clone_size: NA; v_call: TRBV9; d_call: TRBD2; j_call: TRBJ2-5; cdr3_length: 18; cdr3_aa: CASSVGVGAGANQETQYF; cdr3_nt: TGTGCCAGCAGCGTAGGTGTAGGAGCGGGGGCCAATCAAGAGACCCAGTACTTC
clone_size: NA; v_call: TRBV9; d_call: NA; j_call: TRBJ2-6; cdr3_length: 15; cdr3_aa: CASSPGESGANVLTF; cdr3_nt: TGTGCCAGCAGCCCAGGGGAATCTGGGGCCAACGTCCTGACTTTC
clone_size: NA; v_call: TRBV30; d_call: NA; j_call: TRBJ1-1; cdr3_length: 15; cdr3_aa: CAWLLPGGGVGGAFF; cdr3_nt: TGTGCCTGGCTCCTCCCCGGGGGAGGCGTCGGAGGGGCTTTCTTT
clone_size: NA; v_call: TRBV5-8; d_call: NA; j_call: TRBJ1-5; cdr3_length: 12; cdr3_aa: CASSRGDQPQHF; cdr3_nt: TGTGCCAGCAGCCGGGGGGATCAGCCCCAGCATTTT
clone_size: NA; v_call: TRBV10-3; d_call: TRBD2; j_call: TRBJ2-1; cdr3_length: 16; cdr3_aa: CAISESGAGSKNEQFF; cdr3_nt: TGTGCCATCAGTGAGTCGGGAGCGGGATCGAAAAATGAGCAGTTCTTC
clone_size: NA; v_call: TRBV4-2; d_call: TRBD1; j_call: TRBJ1-4; cdr3_length: 16; cdr3_aa: CASSQVSTGLNEKLFF; cdr3_nt: TGTGCCAGCAGCCAAGTCTCGACAGGGCTTAATGAAAAACTGTTTTTT
clone_size: NA; v_call: TRBV10-1; d_call: TRBD2; j_call: TRBJ2-5; cdr3_length: 12; cdr3_aa: CASSAGGETQYF; cdr3_nt: TGCGCCAGCAGTGCGGGAGGGGAGACCCAGTACTTC